This TCR beta chain was observed in a study of blood T cell repertoires in COVID-19. Study in general: Specimens from acute and convalescent COVID-19 originated in the United States, Italy and Spain. PBMCs, B-cell-depleted T cells, or T cells provided the cDNA or gDNA that made up the material.

This clone appeared once. Original processing notes: Reference gene primers were amplified, and this amplification served to estimate nucleated cell counts. The protocol was immunoSEQ multiplex PCR, while the TCRdb copy is restricted to in-frame clones and leaves out a portion. V, J and clone size reflect that table, while D and trimming were determined from the DNA. The sample has around 400,000 clones, approximately 91% seen once. Cohorts were based on clinical histories the participants reported. Germline CDR1 reads SGHNT; CDR2 reads YENEEA. There are 18 residues in the CDR3. Trimming at V came to 5 bases and at J to 5 bases, leaving 17 bases not matched to a gene.

Sequencing was done on a sample of PBMCs or T cells enriched from blood (not recorded which). The rearrangement uses TRBV11-3 and TRBJ2-5, with 10 bases identical to TRBD2. This clonotype was obtained from a woman aged 40 to 50 who had been exposed to COVID-19. The DNA of the CDR3 is TGTGCCAGCAGCCCTGTCCCGATCCTAGCGGGAGCCTGGGAGACCCAGTACTTC. Protein product: CASSPVPILAGAWETQYF.